This TCR beta chain was profiled in a study of early T cells in non-severe SARS-CoV-2 infection. Trimming removed 3 bases at V and 6 bases at J, with 14 bases between. This CDR3 is 14 amino acids long. Germline CDR1 and CDR2: SNHLY and FYNNEI. Attachment of unique molecular identifiers was made to individual cDNA molecules. In TCRdb, the 5' RACE reads were re-called with MiXCR into one record per CDR3 protein. The sample includes approximately 76,000 distinct CDR3 sequences, around 10% of them seen just once. This clonotype was counted at least ten times. The chain recombines TRBV2 with TRBJ1-2; D is uncertain. The sample comprised whole blood. This sequence originates from an adult who was a healthcare worker with PCR-confirmed SARS-CoV-2 infection or an uninfected control (not recorded which). CDR3 bases: TGTGCCAGCAGTGAGGGTGTAACAGTAAATGGCTACACCTTC. Translation gives CASSEGVTVNGYTF.